These 26 T cell receptor beta chains share one sample of origin, sequenced in a study of T cells in Graves' hyperthyroidism and ophthalmopathy. The source material, RNA transcripts, was used to amplify TCR beta CDR3 regions. Primed by the HTBI set, a first-round RT-PCR was run on the TCR CDR3. TCRdb recomputed calls from the multiplex PCR reads with MiXCR, one row per CDR3 protein. This table holds about 600,000 distinct CDR3 sequences, 13% to 15% found once. The specimen sequenced was blood. Source of these receptors: a woman under 30 with Graves' ophthalmopathy.

This clonotype has a count of ten or more. The chain links TRBV10-3 to TRBJ2-7; the D is unclear. With 3 bases removed from V and 4 bases from J, the gap between germline ends came to 10 bases. The CDR3 has 13 amino acids. Germline assignment: CDR1 ENHRY and CDR2 SYGVKD. The CDR3 coding sequence is TGTGCCATCAGTGATGAGAGCCAGTACGAGCAGTACTTC. This codes for CAISDESQYEQYF.

This rearrangement joins TRBV19 to TRBJ2-1; possibly TRBD2 for D (6 bases). In germline, CDR1 is LNHDA, CDR2 SQIVND (reference sequence). The V and J ends lost 3 bases and 0 bases respectively, with 9 bases between them. There are 15 residues in the CDR3. DNA for the CDR3: TGTGCCAGTAGTATTGCGGGATACTCCTACAATGAGCAGTTCTTC. Translating gives CASSIAGYSYNEQFF.

This clonotype came up many times. The chain carries TRBV12-3 or TRBV12-4 and TRBJ2-5, with 11 nucleotides matching TRBD2. The CDR3 consists of 15 residues. Trimming removed 7 bases from V and 5 bases from J; junction bases left unmatched: 9. The CDR3 is CASTATSGSAETQYF. Written as DNA, the CDR3 is TGTGCCAGCACAGCTACTAGCGGGAGTGCGGAGACCCAGTACTTC.

The CDR3 coding sequence is TGCAGTGCGGGACAGTACGAGTACGAGCAGTACTTC. This sequence encodes CSAGQYEYEQYF. This chain uses TRBV20-1 with TRBJ2-7, with TRBD1 identical over 7 bases. This CDR3 is built from 12 residues. The V gene's germline CDR1 is DFQATT and CDR2 SNEGSKA (reference sequence). Trimming removed 6 bases from V and 4 bases from J; junction bases left unmatched: 6.

This clonotype was seen a handful of times. This chain joins TRBV11-1 and TRBJ2-7, with D tentatively TRBD1 (6 bases). This CDR3 spans 12 amino acids. Germline lookup yields CDR1 SGHAT and CDR2 FQDESV (reference sequence). V was clipped by 5 bases and J by 7 bases, with 12 bases between them. The CDR3 DNA reads as TGTGCCAGCAGCCCGAACAGGGAAGAGCAGTACTTC. It translates to CASSPNREEQYF.

This sequence joins TRBV15 and TRBJ1-3; D remains unclear. V lost 2 bases and J lost 3, with 14 bases in between. This CDR3 is 16 amino acids long. Per germline, CDR1 LNHNV and CDR2 YYDKDF (reference sequence). This chain's CDR3 is CATSRRLVENGNTIYF. CDR3 coding DNA: TGTGCCACCAGCAGACGCCTAGTCGAGAATGGAAACACCATATATTTT.

Ten or more counts support this clonotype. The chain links TRBV30 to TRBJ2-7, with 7 bases that match TRBD1. Unmatched junction bases numbered 3, after V lost 5 bases and J lost 2 bases. The CDR3 has 12 residues. Germline lookup yields CDR1 GTSNPN and CDR2 SVGIG (reference sequence). This CDR3 is CAWGDRAYEQYF. CDR3 nucleotide sequence: TGTGCCTGGGGTGACAGGGCCTACGAGCAGTACTTC.

In its sample, this clonotype was seen a few times. V and J are TRBV5-1 and TRBJ2-1; 15 positions agree with TRBD2. CDR3 length: 17 residues. J gave up 7 bases and V 2 bases, and 7 bases lay outside the gene matches. Germline V gene data show CDR1 as SGHRS and CDR2 as YFSETQ. This CDR3 is CASSLTGTSGRNNEQFF. In nucleotides, the CDR3 is TGCGCCAGCAGCTTAACCGGGACTAGCGGGAGGAATAATGAGCAGTTCTTC. Supplemented by reference TRBV5-1 and TRBJ2-1, the full variable domain reads KAGVTQTPRYLIKTRGQQVTLSCSPISGHRSVSWYQQTPGQGLQFLFEYFSETQRNKGNFPGRFSGRQFSNSRSEMNVSTLELGDSALYLCASSLTGTSGRNNEQFFGPGTRLTVL.

This clonotype was seen many times. This sequence joins TRBV5-5 and TRBJ2-1, with 7 bases aligning to TRBD2. Germline CDR1 SGHKS, CDR2 YYEKEE (reference sequence). The J segment lost 5 bases and the V segment lost 1 base, leaving 0 bases of the junction unmatched. The CDR3 sequence is 13 residues long. For the CDR3, the DNA is TGTGCCAGCAGCTTGCGGGGGGACAATGAGCAGTTCTTC. Its translation is CASSLRGDNEQFF.

This clonotype was found many times. The chain carries TRBV7-8 and TRBJ1-4; D might be TRBD1 (6 bases). V was pared by 8 bases and J by 4 bases, with 11 bases between. The CDR3 totals 13 residues. CDR1 SGHVS and CDR2 FQNEAQ come from the germline V gene. CDR3 in amino acids: CASSGAVNEKLFF. The DNA of the CDR3 is TGTGCCAGCTCGGGGGCGGTTAATGAAAAACTGTTTTTT.

This clonotype was counted at least ten times. V is TRBV20-1 and J is TRBJ2-5; 7 positions agree with TRBD2. With V trimmed by 6 bases and J by 5 bases, 6 bases remained unmatched. CDR3 length equals 12 residues. In germline, CDR1 is DFQATT, CDR2 SNEGSKA (reference sequence). CDR3 sequence (DNA): TGCAGTGCGGGCGGGAGTAGCGAGACCCAGTACTTC. It encodes CSAGGSSETQYF.

In this sample, this clonotype turned up many times. The V and J genes are TRBV30 and TRBJ2-2, with D uncertain. Germline V gives CDR1 GTSNPN, CDR2 SVGIG (reference sequence). This CDR3 contains 14 residues. Deletions cut 1 base from V and 3 bases from J, with 9 bases between. For the CDR3, the DNA is TGTGCCTGGAGTGGTGGAGAAGACACCGGGGAGCTGTTTTTT. This codes for CAWSGGEDTGELFF. Looking up the rest from reference TRBV30 and TRBJ2-2 gives the full variable domain: SQTIHQWPATLVQPVGSPLSLECTVEGTSNPNLYWYRQAAGRGLQLLFYSVGIGQISSEVPQNLSASRPQDRQFILSSKKLLLSDSGFYLCAWSGGEDTGELFFGEGSRLTVL.

The chain joins TRBV6-5 to TRBJ1-5, with D perhaps TRBD1 (6 bases). V was trimmed by 2 bases and J by 4 bases, leaving 9 bases between them. The CDR3 is 14 residues long. Germline values: CDR1 MNHEY, CDR2 SVGAGI. This CDR3 reads CASSYGQTNQPQHF. The CDR3 nucleotides read TGTGCCAGCAGTTACGGACAGACAAATCAGCCCCAGCATTTT.

The sample holds many counts of this clonotype. The chain employs TRBV2 and TRBJ2-2; D unresolved. The CDR3 extends over 16 amino acids. V lost 4 bases, J lost 2 bases, and 14 bases lay in between. Germline loops: CDR1 SNHLY, CDR2 FYNNEI. CDR3 nucleotide sequence: TGTGCCAGCAGTGTAGACCCCCATCCTAACACCGGGGAGCTGTTTTTT. It translates to CASSVDPHPNTGELFF.

This clonotype was seen a handful of times. The chain couples TRBV29-1 to TRBJ2-5; perhaps TRBD1 as D (5 bases). V dropped 8 bases and J dropped 4 bases, with 14 bases sitting between them. The CDR3 sequence is 12 residues long. Germline CDR1 is SQVTM and CDR2 is ANQGSEA. The chain's CDR3 is CSLREGAETQYF. The CDR3 DNA is TGCAGCCTAAGGGAAGGGGCAGAGACCCAGTACTTC.

The table lists this clonotype with many counts. The rearrangement uses TRBV29-1 and TRBJ1-1; tentatively, D is TRBD1 (5 bases). V dropped 7 bases and J dropped 1 base, with 19 bases sitting between them. CDR1 is SQVTM and CDR2 is ANQGSEA in the germline V gene. The CDR3 loop spans 15 amino acids. CDR3 coding DNA: TGCAGCGGAGAGACGGGGGGTTGGGGGAACACTGAAGCTTTCTTT. Amino acid sequence: CSGETGGWGNTEAFF.

About this clonotype itself: A much bigger clone sits one base away, suggesting this may be a read error. This rearrangement joins TRBV28 to TRBJ1-5; D may be TRBD1 (5 bases). Germline V gene sequence: CDR1 MDHEN, CDR2 SYDVKM. This CDR3 has 16 amino acids. The CDR3 sequence: CVSSFLGVYSNQPQHF. The DNA for the CDR3 is TGTGTCAGCAGTTTTCTGGGGGTCTATAGCAATCAGCCCCAGCATTTT.

This clonotype was seen once. CDR3 nucleotide sequence: TGTGCCAGCAGCTTGATTGACAGCAAATACCACTTT. This sequence encodes CASSLIDSKYHF. The chain couples TRBV5-8 to TRBJ1-6; a possible D gene is TRBD1 (5 bases). V shed 1 base and J shed 18 bases, with 14 bases lying between them. Germline V gene sequence: CDR1 SGHTS, CDR2 YDEGEE. CDR3 length equals 12 residues.

The sample holds many counts of this clonotype. The chain recombines TRBV7-2 with TRBJ2-3, with D unclear. Germline lookup yields CDR1 SGHTA and CDR2 FQGNSA. This CDR3 is built from 16 residues. The V gene lost 1 base and the J gene lost 6 bases, with 17 bases spanning the gap. CDR3 amino acids: CASSLGAGRPPDTQYF. The CDR3 region has the DNA TGTGCCAGCAGCTTAGGAGCAGGAAGGCCCCCGGATACGCAGTATTTT.

This clonotype was recorded many times. The J gene is TRBJ2-1, the V gene TRBV7-9; possible D gene TRBD2, 5 bases. Trimming pared 5 bases from V and 2 bases from J, leaving 7 bases between. The CDR3 runs 13 residues. From germline, CDR1 is SEHNR and CDR2 FQNEAQ (reference sequence). The CDR3 is CASSGLPYNEQFF. The CDR3, as DNA: TGTGCCAGCAGCGGACTCCCCTACAATGAGCAGTTCTTC.

About this clonotype: This may arise from a read error, as a much more abundant clone is one base away. The chain is built from TRBV12-3 or TRBV12-4 and TRBJ2-1; weak D call: TRBD2 (5 bases). This CDR3 spans 14 amino acids. V lost 3 bases, J lost 10 bases, and 16 bases lay in between. The CDR3 protein is CASSLGQEVNEQFF. The DNA for the CDR3 is TGTGCCAGCAGTTTGGGTCAGGAGGTTAACGAGCAGTTCTTC.

The chain joins TRBV6-1 to TRBJ1-5; tentatively, D is TRBD1 (6 bases). The length of the CDR3 is 15 residues. In germline, CDR1 is MNHNS, CDR2 SASEGT. Between the trimmed V and J ends, which lost 6 bases and 2 bases, there was a span of 14 bases. This chain's CDR3 is CASRAQGRGNQPQHF. For the CDR3, the DNA is TGTGCCAGCAGAGCACAGGGTCGAGGCAATCAGCCCCAGCATTTT.

This clonotype occurred many times. The chain combines TRBV11-2 with TRBJ2-1; D not certain. Germline assignment: CDR1 SGHAT and CDR2 FQNNGV. V lost 2 bases, J lost 9 bases, and 5 bases lay in between. The CDR3 extends over 11 amino acids. The CDR3 is CASSLSVEQFF. The CDR3 nucleotides read TGTGCCAGCAGCTTATCAGTTGAGCAGTTCTTC.

J is TRBJ2-6 and V is TRBV14; 9 bases are a match to TRBD2. The CDR3 length is 17 residues. Trimming took 10 bases from V and 5 from J; bases not matched to a gene: 15. Germline V gene lookup returns CDR1 SGHDN and CDR2 FVKESK. The CDR3 loop reads CAKEPWTSEDRANVLTF. CDR3 coding DNA: TGTGCCAAAGAGCCCTGGACTAGCGAAGATAGGGCCAACGTCCTGACTTTC.

This clonotype was counted many times. The rearrangement uses TRBV2 and TRBJ2-1, with TRBD2 identical over 10 bases. The CDR3 length is 17 residues. Germline assignment: CDR1 SNHLY and CDR2 FYNNEI. Losses at the gene ends were 5 bases for V and 2 bases for J; bases not matched to a gene: 9. The CDR3 DNA follows: TGTGCCAGCAGTTCCTTTGGAGCGGGAGGGCCCTACAATGAGCAGTTCTTC. Its protein product is CASSSFGAGGPYNEQFF.

As regards this clonotype: A much bigger clone sits one base away, suggesting this may be a read error. The chain uses TRBV27 and TRBJ2-3; TRBD2 matches 9 bases. The CDR3 is 15 residues long. Germline trimming cut 8 bases from V and 4 bases from J; bases unmatched to any gene: 10. In germline, CDR1 is MNHEY, CDR2 SMNVEV (reference sequence). CDR3: CASSPTWTSADTQYF. The CDR3, as DNA: TGTGCCAGCTCACCTACTTGGACTAGCGCAGATACGCAGTATTTT.